This is a list of T cell receptor beta chains from one sample in a study of cytomegalovirus exposure and HLA in healthy donors. Generated by immunoSEQ multiplex PCR, the TCRdb table keeps only in-frame clones and is missing some. Of more than 200,000 clones detected, roughly 68% appear once; the ten largest clones hold 2.6%. Input material: PBMCs. The source of these receptors is a man aged 35-49 years in good health and CMV-seropositive. Each CDR3 is given with its conserved first and last residue. A D gene is named only where the DNA matches it firmly. Clone size is given for some rows only: seen once, a few or many times, or a class if the clone is expanded.

>once|TRBD1|TRBV28|TRBJ2-7
TGTGCCAGCAGTTTATGGGCCCCGCGGACAGGAACGACCTACGAGCAGTACTTC
CASSLWAPRTGTTYEQYF
>few|TRBD1|TRBV19|TRBJ2-1
TGTGCCAGTAGTATGACAGGGGGCGACTACAATGAGCAGTTCTTC
CASSMTGGDYNEQFF
>.|.|TRBV19|TRBJ1-5
TGTGCCAGTAGTATAGGAGGGGAGGGAGATCAGCCCCAGCATTTT
CASSIGGEGDQPQHF
>.|TRBD2|TRBV5-8|TRBJ2-5
TGTGCCAGCAGCTTGCAGGGCGGGAGCTCGGAGACCCAGTACTTC
CASSLQGGSSETQYF
>.|TRBD2|TRBV7-8|TRBJ2-3
TGTGCCAGCAGCTTTAGCGGGGGGGCCGGGGATACGCAGTATTTT
CASSFSGGAGDTQYF
>.|TRBD1|TRBV19|TRBJ1-1
TGTGCCACCGCCAGGGGGGCTATGGGACAGGGTAAGGACACTGAAGCTTTCTTT
CATARGAMGQGKDTEAFF
>once|.|TRBV7-8|TRBJ2-7
TGTGCCAGCAGCTCGCCAGGGACAATCGAGCAGTACTTC
CASSSPGTIEQYF
>.|.|TRBV6-6|TRBJ2-2
TGTGCCAGCAGCCTGACAGGCCCGAACACCGGGGAGCTGTTTTTT
CASSLTGPNTGELFF
>.|.|TRBV2|TRBJ1-2
TGTGCCACCAAAAAGGAGTTATATGGCTACACCTTC
CATKKELYGYTF
>.|.|TRBV5-4|TRBJ1-1
TGTGCCAGCAGCTTGAGCCGGGACACTGAAGCTTTCTTT
CASSLSRDTEAFF
>.|TRBD1|TRBV7-2|TRBJ2-7
TGTGCCAGCAGCTTAGAAATGAGGGGGCCCTACGAGCAGTACTTC
CASSLEMRGPYEQYF
>few|TRBD1|TRBV9|TRBJ2-7
TGTGCCAGCCGGGGACAGGGCAGTTACGAGCAGTACTTC
CASRGQGSYEQYF
>.|.|TRBV11-2|TRBJ2-1
TGTGCCAGCAGCTTCCGACAGCTACACCCCCAGTTCTTC
CASSFRQLHPQFF
>.|.|TRBV13|TRBJ2-1
TGTGCCAGCAGCTTGGGGGGTGACGCCTACAATGAGCAGTTCTTC
CASSLGGDAYNEQFF
>.|.|TRBV7-8|TRBJ2-5
TGTGCCAGCAGCTTAGTAGGGGGGGCAGGGGAGACCCAGTACTTC
CASSLVGGAGETQYF
>.|.|TRBV20-1|TRBJ2-7
TGCAGTGCAGGGGTGGGCTACGAGCAGTACTTC
CSAGVGYEQYF
>.|TRBD1|TRBV5-1|TRBJ2-3
TGCGCCAGCAGCCTCTTGACAGGGTCGGTGACAGATACGCAGTATTTT
CASSLLTGSVTDTQYF
>.|.|TRBV28|TRBJ2-7
TGTGCCAGCAGTCTACCTTGGACTCCCTACGAGCAGTACTTC
CASSLPWTPYEQYF
>.|TRBD2|TRBV10-3|TRBJ2-3
TGTGCCATCAGTGAGTCGATCATAGCGGGGGCGCTTAGCACAGATACGCAGTATTTT
CAISESIIAGALSTDTQYF
>.|TRBD2|TRBV18|TRBJ2-7
TGTGCCAGCTCACCAGCGGGGGGGGGTACCAACGAGCAGTACTTC
CASSPAGGGTNEQYF
>.|.|TRBV7-9|TRBJ1-5
TGTTCCAGCAGTCACGACGGGAATCAGCCCCAGCATTTT
CSSSHDGNQPQHF
>.|.|TRBV18|TRBJ2-2
TGTGCCAGCTCACCGAGGGTAGATATAAACACCGGGGAGCTGTTTTTT
CASSPRVDINTGELFF
>.|.|TRBV21-1|TRBJ2-2
TGTGCCAGCAAGAAGGACAGGGGGTTCGCCGGGGAGCTGTTTTTT
CASKKDRGFAGELFF
>.|.|TRBV5-4|TRBJ2-3
TGTGCCAGCAGCTTCACCCCTGAGGGTACGCAGTATTTT
CASSFTPEGTQYF
>.|.|TRBV7-9|TRBJ2-2
TGTGCCAGCAGCTCCCCCGTTTCCACTTCCACCGGGGAGCTGTTTTTT
CASSSPVSTSTGELFF
>.|.|TRBV7-9|TRBJ2-2
TGTGCCAGCAGCATCCCCTCCAGGGTAGTGCGCGACACCGGGGAGCTGTTTTTT
CASSIPSRVVRDTGELFF
>.|.|TRBV19|TRBJ1-5
TGTGCCAGTAGTCAGGTTTGCTGCAATCAGCCCCAGCATTTT
CASSQVCCNQPQHF
>.|.|TRBV5-1|TRBJ1-2
TGCGCCAGCAGACTTAGACAGGCAGGGATATATGGCTACACCTTC
CASRLRQAGIYGYTF
>.|.|TRBV7-6|TRBJ2-1
TGTGCCAGCAGCCGTGACAGAGGCGATGATGAGCAGTTCTTC
CASSRDRGDDEQFF
>.|TRBD1|TRBV13|TRBJ1-1
TGTGCCAGCAGTTTCGCAGGGGGAGTTAACACTGAAGCTTTCTTT
CASSFAGGVNTEAFF
>.|.|TRBV7-2|TRBJ2-1
TGTGCCAGCAGCTTAGGGTCTAGTTTATATGAGCAGTTCTTC
CASSLGSSLYEQFF
>.|TRBD1|TRBV9|TRBJ2-1
TGTGCCAGCAGCCCGCGGACAGGGGCCTACAATGAGCAGTTCTTC
CASSPRTGAYNEQFF
>few|.|TRBV5-1|TRBJ1-1
TGCGCCAGCAGCCCGGGTGGGGGGGAGACTGAAGCTTTCTTT
CASSPGGGETEAFF
>.|TRBD1|TRBV6-1|TRBJ2-5
TGTGCCAGCACCAGACAGGGAGCCCAAGAGACCCAGTACTTC
CASTRQGAQETQYF
>.|TRBD1|TRBV29-1|TRBJ1-1
TGCAGCGTTGAGGGGACAGGGGGAACTGAAGCTTTCTTT
CSVEGTGGTEAFF
>.|TRBD1|TRBV6-6|TRBJ1-4
TGTGCCAGCCTTTCGGGGGCAGGGGGAAGAGAAAAACTGTTTTTT
CASLSGAGGREKLFF
>once|TRBD1|TRBV5-5|TRBJ1-2
TGTGCCAGCAGCAGACTGACAGGGGGCGGTGGCTACACCTTC
CASSRLTGGGGYTF
>.|.|TRBV9|TRBJ1-3
TGTGCCAGCAGCGTCCGGGACTCCTCTGGAAACACCATATATTTT
CASSVRDSSGNTIYF
>.|.|TRBV9|TRBJ2-6
TGTGCCAGCAGCGTAGGAGGGGGTAGTGGGGCCAACGTCCTGACTTTC
CASSVGGGSGANVLTF
>.|TRBD2|TRBV5-8|TRBJ2-5
TGTGCCAGCAGCTTCAGACTAGCGGGGGCCCAAGAGACCCAGTACTTC
CASSFRLAGAQETQYF
>.|TRBD2|TRBV2|TRBJ2-7
TGTGCCAGCAGCCGCCAGCGGGGAAGCTCCTACGAGCAGTACTTC
CASSRQRGSSYEQYF
>.|TRBD1|TRBV7-2|TRBJ2-1
TGTGCCAGCAGCGGACAGGGGGTAGAGCAGTTCTTC
CASSGQGVEQFF
>.|.|TRBV5-4|TRBJ2-5
TGTGCCAGCAGCCTCCCGGGGAGGCAAGAGACCCAGTACTTC
CASSLPGRQETQYF